Listed below are T cell receptor beta chains from one sample, sequenced in a study of T-cell reconstitution after alpha-beta-depleted transplantation in children. TCRdb redid the calling of the PCR reads with MiXCR, one entry per CDR3 protein. The sample has 100,000 or so distinct CDR3 sequences, 4.5% to 7.5% seen once; the top ten hold about 6%. The specimen comprised PBMCs, mostly from graft donor cells, sampled 60 days after TCRalphabeta/CD19-depleted stem cell transplant. The receptors come from a female patient between 2 and 15 years old who had a stem cell transplant for Fanconi anemia, so the T cells may come from the graft donor. Each CDR3 is given with its conserved first and last residue. Each record gives: CDR3 protein, CDR3 DNA, D gene, clone size, V gene, J gene. The D gene is left open where the match is weak. A clone size is listed for some rows: how often the clone was seen (once, few, many), or a class if it is expanded.

CDR3: CASSGLQGRIPYEQYF; DNA: TGCGCCAGCAGCGGACTACAGGGAAGGATCCCCTACGAGCAGTACTTC; D: -; size: -; V: TRBV5-1; J: TRBJ2-7
CDR3: CASRRGVPSYNEQFF; DNA: TGTGCCAGCAGACGAGGGGTCCCCTCCTACAATGAGCAGTTCTTC; D: -; size: many; V: TRBV12-3/TRBV12-4; J: TRBJ2-1
CDR3: CASSLPPRQGSGSGANVLTF; DNA: TGTGCCAGCAGCTTACCTCCCCGACAGGGCTCAGGCTCTGGGGCCAACGTCCTGACTTTC; D: TRBD1; size: -; V: TRBV11-1; J: TRBJ2-6
CDR3: CSAMTGPYEQYF; DNA: TGCAGCGCGATGACAGGCCCCTACGAGCAGTACTTC; D: -; size: many; V: TRBV29-1; J: TRBJ2-7
CDR3: CASSPLAASYNEQFF; DNA: TGTGCCAGCAGTCCGTTAGCGGCCTCCTACAATGAGCAGTTCTTC; D: -; size: many; V: TRBV28; J: TRBJ2-1
CDR3: CASRGPYGYTF; DNA: TGTGCCAGCAGGGGACCCTATGGCTACACCTTC; D: -; size: many; V: TRBV12-3/TRBV12-4; J: TRBJ1-2
CDR3: CSVGSGLRVYEQYF; DNA: TGCAGCGTTGGATCCGGACTAAGGGTATACGAGCAGTACTTC; D: -; size: many; V: TRBV29-1; J: TRBJ2-7
CDR3: CASSLPGLAYNEQFF; DNA: TGTGCCAGCAGCTTGCCCGGACTAGCCTATAATGAGCAGTTCTTC; D: TRBD2; size: many; V: TRBV5-4; J: TRBJ2-1
CDR3: CSVEDRLRQGAFF; DNA: TGCAGCGTTGAAGATCGTTTGAGGCAGGGAGCTTTCTTT; D: -; size: many; V: TRBV29-1; J: TRBJ1-1
CDR3: CSARRDRGSGYTF; DNA: TGCAGTGCTAGGCGGGACAGGGGTAGTGGCTACACCTTC; D: TRBD1; size: few; V: TRBV20-1; J: TRBJ1-2
CDR3: CASSPWGTGDNEKLFF; DNA: TGTGCCAGTAGTCCCTGGGGGACAGGGGATAATGAAAAACTGTTTTTT; D: TRBD1; size: -; V: TRBV19; J: TRBJ1-4
CDR3: CASSQTGGLGNEQFF; DNA: TGTGCCAGCAGCCAGACAGGGGGCTTGGGCAATGAGCAGTTCTTC; D: TRBD1; size: few; V: TRBV7-2; J: TRBJ2-1
CDR3: CASSLMGGTEAFF; DNA: TGTGCCAGCAGTTTAATGGGTGGCACTGAAGCTTTCTTT; D: -; size: many; V: TRBV12-3/TRBV12-4; J: TRBJ1-1
CDR3: CATRSGRAYEQYF; DNA: TGTGCCACCCGAAGCGGGAGGGCCTACGAGCAGTACTTC; D: TRBD2; size: many; V: TRBV15; J: TRBJ2-7
CDR3: CASRGDLSSYEQYF; DNA: TGTGCCAGCAGAGGGGACTTAAGCTCCTACGAGCAGTACTTC; D: -; size: many; V: TRBV12-3/TRBV12-4; J: TRBJ2-7
CDR3: CSAREIGQGYGYTF; DNA: TGCAGTGCTAGAGAGATTGGACAGGGGTATGGCTACACCTTC; D: TRBD1; size: many; V: TRBV20-1; J: TRBJ1-2
CDR3: CASSLMGQGAGNTIYF; DNA: TGTGCCAGCAGTTTAATGGGACAGGGGGCCGGAAACACCATATATTTT; D: TRBD1; size: -; V: TRBV12-3/TRBV12-4; J: TRBJ1-3
CDR3: CASSSNRGRNYGYTF; DNA: TGTGCCAGCAGCTCCAACAGGGGGAGGAACTATGGCTACACCTTC; D: TRBD1; size: many; V: TRBV7-9; J: TRBJ1-2
CDR3: CASSGTTYEQYF; DNA: TGTGCCAGCAGTGGGACAACCTACGAGCAGTACTTC; D: -; size: many; V: TRBV25-1; J: TRBJ2-7
CDR3: CASSLFPSGADTQYF; DNA: TGTGCCAGCAGCTTATTCCCATCGGGAGCAGATACGCAGTATTTT; D: -; size: many; V: TRBV7-2; J: TRBJ2-3
CDR3: CSVAPRRGLQETQYF; DNA: TGCAGCGTTGCCCCCCGCAGGGGTTTACAAGAGACCCAGTACTTC; D: -; size: many; V: TRBV29-1; J: TRBJ2-5
CDR3: CATSDGRPTYNEQFF; DNA: TGTGCCACCAGTGATGGCAGGCCCACCTACAATGAGCAGTTCTTC; D: -; size: many; V: TRBV24-1; J: TRBJ2-1
CDR3: CASSLGFFRDGANYGYTF; DNA: TGTGCCAGCAGCTTAGGGTTTTTCAGGGACGGAGCTAACTATGGCTACACCTTC; D: -; size: few; V: TRBV11-2; J: TRBJ1-2
CDR3: CSARGQIDQPQHF; DNA: TGCAGTGCTAGAGGACAGATAGATCAGCCCCAGCATTTT; D: -; size: -; V: TRBV20-1; J: TRBJ1-5
CDR3: CASSNRASYEQYF; DNA: TGTGCCAGCAGTAACAGGGCTTCCTACGAGCAGTACTTC; D: -; size: few; V: TRBV7-9; J: TRBJ2-7